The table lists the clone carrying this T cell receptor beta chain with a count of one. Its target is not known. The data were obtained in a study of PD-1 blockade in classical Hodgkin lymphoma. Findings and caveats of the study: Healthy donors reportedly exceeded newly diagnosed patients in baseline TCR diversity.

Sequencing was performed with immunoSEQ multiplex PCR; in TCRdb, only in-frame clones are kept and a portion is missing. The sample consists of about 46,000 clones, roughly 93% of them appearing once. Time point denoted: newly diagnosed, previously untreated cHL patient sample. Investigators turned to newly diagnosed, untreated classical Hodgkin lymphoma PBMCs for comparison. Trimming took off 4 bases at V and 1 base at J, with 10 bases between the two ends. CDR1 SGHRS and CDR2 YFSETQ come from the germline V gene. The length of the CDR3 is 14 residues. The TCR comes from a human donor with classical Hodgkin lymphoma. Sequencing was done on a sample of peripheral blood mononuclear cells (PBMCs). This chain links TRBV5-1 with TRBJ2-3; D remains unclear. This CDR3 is CASSPEPRTDTQYF. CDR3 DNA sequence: TGCGCCAGCAGCCCGGAGCCTCGCACAGATACGCAGTATTTT.